This TCR beta chain is from a study of cytomegalovirus exposure and HLA in healthy donors. Study-wide points: Later analysis placed DRB1 highest and HLA-C lowest in TCR association rates, which differed by HLA locus. Presence/absence analyses took donor sequencing depth as roughly uniform. Among the CMV-associated chains, a few were confirmed in vitro as specific for CMV antigens.

V dropped 4 bases and J dropped 4 bases, with 14 bases sitting between them. The CDR3 consists of 15 residues. Germline CDR1 reads SQVTM; CDR2 reads ANQGSEA. PCR involved 60 Vbeta and 13 Jbeta primers. Under the authors' procedure: Later reanalysis found around 80 million unique TCR beta chains, about 11 million of them shared. Clones were sequenced by immunoSEQ multiplex PCR, and TCRdb holds only the in-frame ones, with some missing. The V and J calls and clone size were taken over from that table, and D and trimming were inferred from the DNA. Of 65,000 to 100,000 clones in the sample, 75% to 80% were seen once. With regard to this clone: Its matching antigen is unknown.

The sample consisted of PBMCs. V usage is TRBV29-1 and J usage is TRBJ2-6; the D gene is possibly TRBD1 (5 bases). This TCR derives from a female donor in good health and CMV-seronegative. DNA for the CDR3: TGCAGCGTTGTGGTTCAGGGTCGCGGGGCCAACGTCCTGACTTTC. Its translation is CSVVVQGRGANVLTF.